This T cell receptor beta chain was obtained from a study of T cell responses to AZD1222 COVID-19 vaccine. Unmatched junction bases numbered 5, after V lost 6 bases and J lost 6 bases. This CDR3 is 14 amino acids long. The germline CDR1 and CDR2 sequences are MNHEY and SMNVEV (reference sequence). Libraries were prepared by immunoSEQ multiplex PCR; TCRdb keeps only in-frame clonotypes and omits some of them. The sample yields 130,000 to 150,000 clones, about nine tenths seen once. The sample was peripheral blood, taken on day 0 of MenACWY control vaccination. The receptor was isolated from an adult in good health. The chain couples TRBV27 to TRBJ1-5; TRBD1 agrees at 10 bases. The CDR3: CASRPTGGGQPQHF. As DNA, the CDR3 is TGTGCCAGCAGACCGACAGGGGGCGGTCAGCCCCAGCATTTT.